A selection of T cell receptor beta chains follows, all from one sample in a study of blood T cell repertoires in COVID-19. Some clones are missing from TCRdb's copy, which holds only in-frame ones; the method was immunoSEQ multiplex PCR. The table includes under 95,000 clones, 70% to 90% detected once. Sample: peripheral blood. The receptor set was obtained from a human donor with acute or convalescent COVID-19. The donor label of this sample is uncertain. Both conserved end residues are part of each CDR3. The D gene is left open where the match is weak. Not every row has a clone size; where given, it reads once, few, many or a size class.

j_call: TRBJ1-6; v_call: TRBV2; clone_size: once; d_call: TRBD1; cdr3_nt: TGTGCCAGCAGTCCCGACAGGGGTTATTCACCCCTCCACTTT; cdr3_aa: CASSPDRGYSPLHF
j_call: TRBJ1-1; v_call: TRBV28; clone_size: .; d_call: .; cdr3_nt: TGTGCCAGCAGTTCCCTAGGCGAGGCGAACACTGAAGCTTTCTTT; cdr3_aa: CASSSLGEANTEAFF
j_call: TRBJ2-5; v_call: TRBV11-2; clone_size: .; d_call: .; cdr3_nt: TGTGCCAGCAGCTTAGATTGGGCCGGAGGGGCCCGAGAGACCCAGTACTTC; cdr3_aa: CASSLDWAGGARETQYF
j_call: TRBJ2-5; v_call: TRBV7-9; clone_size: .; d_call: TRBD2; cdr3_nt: TGTGCCAGCAGCCCCGGGTGGGGACTAGTAACAGAGACCCAGTACTTC; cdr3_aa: CASSPGWGLVTETQYF
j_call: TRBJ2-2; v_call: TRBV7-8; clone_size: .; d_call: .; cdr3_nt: TGTGCCAGCAGCTTATCCGCAGGGGCAATCAGGGAGCTGTTTTTT; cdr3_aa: CASSLSAGAIRELFF
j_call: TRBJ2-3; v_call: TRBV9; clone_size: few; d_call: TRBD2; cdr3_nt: TGTGCCAGCAGCGTAGGAGCGGGACCTACCGATACGCAGTATTTT; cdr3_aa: CASSVGAGPTDTQYF
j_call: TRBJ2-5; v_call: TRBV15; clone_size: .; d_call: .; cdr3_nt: TGTGCCACCAGCAGAGATAAGCAGACCCAGTACTTC; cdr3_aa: CATSRDKQTQYF
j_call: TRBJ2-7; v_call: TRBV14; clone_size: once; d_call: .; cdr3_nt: TGTGCCAGCAGCCAAGGCAGATCCTACGAGCAGTACTTC; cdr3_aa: CASSQGRSYEQYF
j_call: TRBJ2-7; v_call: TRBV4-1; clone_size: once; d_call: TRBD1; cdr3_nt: TGCGCCAGCAGCCAAGGGACAGGGGCCTCCTACGAGCAGTACTTC; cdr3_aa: CASSQGTGASYEQYF
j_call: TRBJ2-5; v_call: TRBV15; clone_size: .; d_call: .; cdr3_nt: TGTGCCACCAGCAGAGACAACCAAGAGACCCAGTACTTC; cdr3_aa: CATSRDNQETQYF
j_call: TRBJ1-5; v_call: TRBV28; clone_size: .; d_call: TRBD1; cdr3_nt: TGTGCCAGCAGACTCCGGGACAGGACGGTTCAGCCCCAGCATTTT; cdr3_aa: CASRLRDRTVQPQHF
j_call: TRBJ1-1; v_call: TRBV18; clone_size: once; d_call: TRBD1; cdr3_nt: TGTGCCAGCTCACCACTGATGACAGGGGTCGACACTGAAGCTTTCTTT; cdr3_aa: CASSPLMTGVDTEAFF
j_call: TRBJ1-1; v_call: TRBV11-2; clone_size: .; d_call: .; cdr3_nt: TGTGCCAGCAGCCAGGACAGGAACACTGAAGCTTTCTTT; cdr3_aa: CASSQDRNTEAFF
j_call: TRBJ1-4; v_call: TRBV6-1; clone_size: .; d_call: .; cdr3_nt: TGTGCCAGCAGTGTCCAACCGACCGGGTCCAAGGCTGGGGGGGAAAAACTGTTTTTT; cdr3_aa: CASSVQPTGSKAGGEKLFF
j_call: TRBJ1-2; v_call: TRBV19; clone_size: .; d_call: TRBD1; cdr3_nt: TGTGCCAGTAGTATGACGACAGGGACTAACTATGGCTACACCTTC; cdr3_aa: CASSMTTGTNYGYTF
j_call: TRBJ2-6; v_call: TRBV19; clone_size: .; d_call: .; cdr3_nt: TGTGCCAGTAGTATATTTAGCTACCCCGGGGCCAACGTCCTGACTTTC; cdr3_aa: CASSIFSYPGANVLTF
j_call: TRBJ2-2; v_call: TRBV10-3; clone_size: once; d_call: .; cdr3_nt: TGTGCCATCATGGGGGCAGCGAACACCGGGGAGCTGTTTTTT; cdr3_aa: CAIMGAANTGELFF
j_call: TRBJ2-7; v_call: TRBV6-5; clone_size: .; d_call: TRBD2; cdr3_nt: TGTGCCAGCACTTACACTAGCGGGGAGAATTACGAGCAGTACTTC; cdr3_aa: CASTYTSGENYEQYF
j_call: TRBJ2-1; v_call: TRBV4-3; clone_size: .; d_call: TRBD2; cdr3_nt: TGCGCCAGCAGCCAAGATGCCCTAGCGGGGGGGGACTACAATGAGCAGTTCTTC; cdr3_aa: CASSQDALAGGDYNEQFF
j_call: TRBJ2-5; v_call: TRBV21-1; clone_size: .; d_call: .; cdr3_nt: TGTGCCAGCAGCTTTGGGACAGGGGGCTCCCAAGAGACCCAGTACTTC; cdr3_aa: CASSFGTGGSQETQYF
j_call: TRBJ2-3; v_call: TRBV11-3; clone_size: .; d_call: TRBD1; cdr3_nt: TGTGCCAGCAGCTCTGCAAGACCGGGACAGGGGGAAGATACGCAGTATTTT; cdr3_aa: CASSSARPGQGEDTQYF
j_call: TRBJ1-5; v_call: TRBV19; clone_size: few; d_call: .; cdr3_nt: TGTGCCAGCCTGATCTCCGGGACAATAAGCAATCAGCCCCAGCATTTT; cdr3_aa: CASLISGTISNQPQHF
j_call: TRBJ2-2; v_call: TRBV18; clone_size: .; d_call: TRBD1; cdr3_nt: TGTGCCAGCTCATCCCAGGGGGCGCAGAATGCCGGGGAGCTGTTTTTT; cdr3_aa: CASSSQGAQNAGELFF
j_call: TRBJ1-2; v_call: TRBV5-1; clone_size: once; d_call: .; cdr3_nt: TGCGCCAGCAGCTTTTTGACAGAGCATGGCTACACCTTC; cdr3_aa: CASSFLTEHGYTF
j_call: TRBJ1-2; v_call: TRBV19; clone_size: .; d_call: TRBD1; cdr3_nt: TGTGCCAGTAGTATTACAGGGGACTATGGCTACACCTTC; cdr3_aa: CASSITGDYGYTF
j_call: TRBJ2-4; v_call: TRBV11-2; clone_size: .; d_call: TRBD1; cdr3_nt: TGTGCCAGCAGCTTAACTCCGGGACAGGGGAAAAACATTCAGTACTTC; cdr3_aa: CASSLTPGQGKNIQYF
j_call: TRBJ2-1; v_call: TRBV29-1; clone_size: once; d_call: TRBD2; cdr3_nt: TGCAGCGTTGGCCTAGCGGGGTTTTACAATGAGCAGTTCTTC; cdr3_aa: CSVGLAGFYNEQFF
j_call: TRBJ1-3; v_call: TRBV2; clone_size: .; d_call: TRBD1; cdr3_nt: TGTGCCAGCAGACCACAGGGGGCGCCTGGAAACACCATATATTTT; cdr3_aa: CASRPQGAPGNTIYF
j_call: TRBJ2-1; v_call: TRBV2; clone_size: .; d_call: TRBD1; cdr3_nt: TGTGCCAGCAGCAGGACAGGGTATGCGTTCTTC; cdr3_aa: CASSRTGYAFF
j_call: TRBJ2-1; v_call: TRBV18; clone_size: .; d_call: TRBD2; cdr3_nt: TGTGCCAGCTCACCTTTGATGGGGACTAGCGGGGGTTTGCAGTTCTTC; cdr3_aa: CASSPLMGTSGGLQFF
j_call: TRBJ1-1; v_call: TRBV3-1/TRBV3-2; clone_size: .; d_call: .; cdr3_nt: TGTGCCAGCAGCCCCCAGGGGATGTCTCCTGAAGCTTTCTTT; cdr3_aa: CASSPQGMSPEAFF
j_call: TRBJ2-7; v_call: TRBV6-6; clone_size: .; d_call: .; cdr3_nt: TGTGCCAGCAGTTACCAGGCGCCCGGGGGCTACGAGCAGTACTTC; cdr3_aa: CASSYQAPGGYEQYF
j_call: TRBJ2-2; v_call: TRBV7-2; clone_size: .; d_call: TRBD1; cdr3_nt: TGTGCCAGCAGCTGGGACAGGGGGCGCGAGGGGGAGCTGTTTTTT; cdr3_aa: CASSWDRGREGELFF
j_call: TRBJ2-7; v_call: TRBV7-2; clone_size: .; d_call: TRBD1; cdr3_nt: TGTGCCAGCAGCTTGGGGACAGGGTGGGGCTCCTACGAGCAGTACTTC; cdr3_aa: CASSLGTGWGSYEQYF
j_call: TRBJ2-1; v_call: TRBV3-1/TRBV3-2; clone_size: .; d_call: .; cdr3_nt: TGTGCCAGCAGCCAAGAATCGGGTGCGAATGAGCAGTTCTTC; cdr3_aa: CASSQESGANEQFF
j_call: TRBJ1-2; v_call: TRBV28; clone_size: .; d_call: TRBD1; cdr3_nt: TGTGCCAGCAGTTCCATCCGGGACAGTGTTAACTATGGCTACACCTTC; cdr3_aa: CASSSIRDSVNYGYTF
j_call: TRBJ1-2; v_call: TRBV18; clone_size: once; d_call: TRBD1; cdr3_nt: TGTGCCAGCACAGACCGGGACAGGAGTAACTATGGCTACACCTTC; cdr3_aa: CASTDRDRSNYGYTF
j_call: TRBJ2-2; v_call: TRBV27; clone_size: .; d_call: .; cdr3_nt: TGTGCCAGCAGTTTGAATATGAACCGGGGCACCGGGGAGCTGTTTTTT; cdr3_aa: CASSLNMNRGTGELFF